This TCR beta chain was identified during a study of blood T cell repertoires in COVID-19. The assay was immunoSEQ multiplex PCR, and TCRdb's table has in-frame clones only and misses some. The table has about 34,000 clones, 90% to 95% seen once; the top ten hold about 39%. Germline CDR1 reads SGDLS; CDR2 reads YYNGEE. Trimming removed 0 bases at V and 0 bases at J, with 9 bases between. This CDR3 has 15 amino acids. Specimen: peripheral blood. J is TRBJ1-1 and V is TRBV9; D not resolved. The receptor comes from a man between 60 and 70 years old with active or convalescent COVID-19. CDR3 protein: CASSVDQIMNTEAFF. The CDR3 nucleotides are TGTGCCAGCAGCGTAGATCAGATCATGAACACTGAAGCTTTCTTT.